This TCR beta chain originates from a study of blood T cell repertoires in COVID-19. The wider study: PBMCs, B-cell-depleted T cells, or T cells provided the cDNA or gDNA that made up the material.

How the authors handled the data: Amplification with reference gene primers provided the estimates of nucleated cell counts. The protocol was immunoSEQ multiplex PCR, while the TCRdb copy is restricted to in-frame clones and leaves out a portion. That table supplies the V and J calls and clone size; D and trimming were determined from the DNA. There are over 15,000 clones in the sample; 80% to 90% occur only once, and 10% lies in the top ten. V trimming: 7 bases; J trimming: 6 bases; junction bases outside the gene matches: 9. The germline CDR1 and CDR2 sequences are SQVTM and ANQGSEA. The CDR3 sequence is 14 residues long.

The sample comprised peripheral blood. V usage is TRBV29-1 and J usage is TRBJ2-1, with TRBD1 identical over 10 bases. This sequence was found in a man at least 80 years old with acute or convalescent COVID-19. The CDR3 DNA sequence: TGCAGCGGGACCAGGACAGGGGGGTTCAATGAGCAGTTCTTC. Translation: CSGTRTGGFNEQFF.